This T cell receptor beta chain was sequenced for a study of human T cells and chemical hapten exposure. Study-level points and caveats: Following DPC sensitization, TCRs present above 1 in 1000 frequency showed no change.

Indicated time point: patch test 2, 6 weeks after DPC sensitization. The treatment was: therapeutic diphenylcyclopropenone sensitization with weekly scalp DPC. In this sample, this clonotype turned up a few times. Its matching antigen is unknown. The CDR3 length is 16 residues. With V trimmed by 4 bases and J by 0 bases, 9 bases remained unmatched. Germline V gene sequence: CDR1 SGDLS, CDR2 YYNGEE. TCRdb re-called the RACE reads with MiXCR, one entry per CDR3 protein. The sample contains some 350,000 distinct CDR3 sequences, under 6.5% of which appear only once. This chain joins TRBV9 and TRBJ2-7, with 8 bases that match TRBD2. This receptor was taken from a woman aged 18-30 years with alopecia areata. Some clones in this sample may be carry-over from other donors' samples. The sample in question was whole blood, obtained in connection with sensitization to the hapten diphenylcyclopropenone (DPC). CDR3 DNA: TGTGCCAGCAGCCCGGGACCCGGGGGGGGCTCCTACGAGCAGTACTTC. Translation: CASSPGPGGGSYEQYF. Supplemented by reference TRBV9 and TRBJ2-7, the full variable domain reads DSGVTQTPKHLITATGQRVTLRCSPRSGDLSVYWYQQSLDQGLQFLIQYYNGEERAKGNILERFSAQQFPDLHSELNLSSLELGDSALYFCASSPGPGGGSYEQYFGPGTRLTVT.